This TCR beta chain was documented in a study of control samples from healthy donors and cancer patients. Data came from immunoSEQ multiplex PCR; TCRdb stores just in-frame clones and leaves some out. The sample includes under 200,000 clones, about 95% of them seen just once. This receptor was obtained from a man in his 60s with colorectal cancer. The sample consisted of PBMCs.

CDR3 nucleotide sequence: TGTGCCAGCAGCCAAGATGCCAGGGCAGGGGTAATAGAAAAACTGTTTTTT. Translated: CASSQDARAGVIEKLFF. The rearrangement joins TRBV3-1 (or the pseudogene TRBV3-2) to TRBJ1-4; D possibly corresponds to TRBD1 (6 bases). This CDR3 spans 17 amino acids. V dropped 0 bases and J dropped 8 bases, with 19 bases sitting between them. The germline gives CDR1 LGHDT, CDR2 YNNKEL (reference sequence).